The clone carrying this TCR beta chain is classed as medium-sized. Its cognate antigen is unknown. These data are taken from a study of spatial heterogeneity in lung cancer. TCRdb reprocessed the 5' RACE reads via MiXCR and lists one record per CDR3 protein. Altogether 24,000 or so distinct CDR3 sequences are present, under 8% being singletons, with the ten largest covering over 11%. Time point given: sample taken at primary tumor resection. Whole RNA, isolated from tumor, nontumor lung or frozen PBMC, was sequenced without prior sorting. Study conclusions and caveats: Resection blood, more than follow-up blood, showed ubiquitous expanded tumor TCRs.

The receptor's source is a male donor with early-stage non-small cell lung cancer. Sequencing used PBMCs, obtained at surgery.

The CDR3 protein is CASSLGSGRSNQPQHF. CDR3 coding DNA: TGTGCCAGCAGCTTGGGATCCGGGAGGAGCAATCAGCCCCAGCATTTT. The rearrangement joins TRBV5-5 to TRBJ1-5; D gene uncertain. Trimming took 0 bases from V and 1 from J, leaving 11 bases between them. Germline loops: CDR1 SGHKS, CDR2 YYEKEE (reference sequence). This CDR3 contains 16 residues.